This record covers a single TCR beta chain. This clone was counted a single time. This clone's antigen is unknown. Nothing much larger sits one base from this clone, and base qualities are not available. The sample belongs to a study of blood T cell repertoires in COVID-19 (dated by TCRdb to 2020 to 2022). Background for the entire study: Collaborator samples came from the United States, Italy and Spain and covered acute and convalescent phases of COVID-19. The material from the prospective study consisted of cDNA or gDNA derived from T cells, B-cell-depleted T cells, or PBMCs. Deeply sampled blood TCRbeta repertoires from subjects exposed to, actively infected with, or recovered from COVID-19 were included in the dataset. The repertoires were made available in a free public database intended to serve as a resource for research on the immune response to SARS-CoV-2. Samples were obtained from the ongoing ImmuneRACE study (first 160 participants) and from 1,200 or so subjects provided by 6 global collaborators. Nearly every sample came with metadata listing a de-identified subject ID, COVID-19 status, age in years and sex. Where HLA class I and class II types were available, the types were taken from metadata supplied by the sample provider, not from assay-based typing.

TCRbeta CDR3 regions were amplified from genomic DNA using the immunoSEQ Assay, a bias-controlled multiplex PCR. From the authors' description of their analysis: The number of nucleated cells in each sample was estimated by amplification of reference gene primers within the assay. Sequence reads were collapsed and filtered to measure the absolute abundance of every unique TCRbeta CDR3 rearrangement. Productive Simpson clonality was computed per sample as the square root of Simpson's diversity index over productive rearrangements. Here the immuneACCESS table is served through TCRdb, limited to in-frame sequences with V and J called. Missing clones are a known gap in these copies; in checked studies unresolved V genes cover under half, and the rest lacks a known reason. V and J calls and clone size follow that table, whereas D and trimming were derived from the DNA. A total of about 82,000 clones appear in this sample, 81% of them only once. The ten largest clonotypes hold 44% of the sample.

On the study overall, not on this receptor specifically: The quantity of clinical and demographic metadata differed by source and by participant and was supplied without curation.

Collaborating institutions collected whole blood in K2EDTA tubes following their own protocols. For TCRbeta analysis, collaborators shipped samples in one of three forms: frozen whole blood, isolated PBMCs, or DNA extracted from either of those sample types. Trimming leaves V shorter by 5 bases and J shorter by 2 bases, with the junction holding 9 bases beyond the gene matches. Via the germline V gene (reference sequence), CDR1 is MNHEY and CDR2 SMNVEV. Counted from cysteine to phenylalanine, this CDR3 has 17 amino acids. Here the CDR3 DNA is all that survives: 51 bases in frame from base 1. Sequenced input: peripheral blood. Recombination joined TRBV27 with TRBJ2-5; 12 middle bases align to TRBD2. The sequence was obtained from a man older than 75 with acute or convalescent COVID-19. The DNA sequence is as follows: TGTGCCAGCAGTAGAAGACTAGCGGGAGTGGGGCAAGAGACCCAGTACTTC. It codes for CASSRRLAGVGQETQYF.